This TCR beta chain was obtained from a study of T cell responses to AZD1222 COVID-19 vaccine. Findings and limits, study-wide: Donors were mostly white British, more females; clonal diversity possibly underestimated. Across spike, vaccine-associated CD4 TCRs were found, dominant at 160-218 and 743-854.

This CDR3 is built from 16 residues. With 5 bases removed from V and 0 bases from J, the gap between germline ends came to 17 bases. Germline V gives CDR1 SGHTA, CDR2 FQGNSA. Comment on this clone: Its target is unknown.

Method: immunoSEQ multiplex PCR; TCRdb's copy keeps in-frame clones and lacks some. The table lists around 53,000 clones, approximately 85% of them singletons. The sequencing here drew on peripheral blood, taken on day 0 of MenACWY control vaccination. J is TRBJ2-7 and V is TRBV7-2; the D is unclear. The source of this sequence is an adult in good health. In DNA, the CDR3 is TGTGCCAGCAGCACAACCGGGTTTCCAAGCTCCTACGAGCAGTACTTC. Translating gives CASSTTGFPSSYEQYF.